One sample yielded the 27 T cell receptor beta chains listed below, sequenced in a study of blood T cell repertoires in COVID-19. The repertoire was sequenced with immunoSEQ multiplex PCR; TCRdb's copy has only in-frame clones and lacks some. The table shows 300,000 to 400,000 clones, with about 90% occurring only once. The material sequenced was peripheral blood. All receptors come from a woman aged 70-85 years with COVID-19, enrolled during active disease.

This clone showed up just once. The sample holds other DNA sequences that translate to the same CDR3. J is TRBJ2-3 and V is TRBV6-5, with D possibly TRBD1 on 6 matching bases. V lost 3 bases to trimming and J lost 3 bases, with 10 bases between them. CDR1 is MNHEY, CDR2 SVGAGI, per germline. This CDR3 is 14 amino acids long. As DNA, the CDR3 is TGTGCCAGCAGTTATGGGGGCCGGACAGATACGCAGTATTTT. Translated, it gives CASSYGGRTDTQYF.

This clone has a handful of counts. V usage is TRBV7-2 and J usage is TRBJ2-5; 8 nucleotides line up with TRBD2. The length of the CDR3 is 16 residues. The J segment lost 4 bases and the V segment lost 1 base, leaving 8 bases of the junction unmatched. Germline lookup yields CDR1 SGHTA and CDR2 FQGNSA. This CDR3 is CASSLGDGGARETQYF. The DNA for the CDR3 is TGTGCCAGCAGCTTAGGCGACGGGGGGGCTAGAGAGACCCAGTACTTC. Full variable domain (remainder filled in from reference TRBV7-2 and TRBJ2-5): GAGVSQSPSNKVTEKGKDVELRCDPISGHTALYWYRQSLGQGLEFLIYFQGNSAPDKSGLPSDRFSAERTGGSVSTLTIQRTQQEDSAVYLCASSLGDGGARETQYFGPGTRLLVL.

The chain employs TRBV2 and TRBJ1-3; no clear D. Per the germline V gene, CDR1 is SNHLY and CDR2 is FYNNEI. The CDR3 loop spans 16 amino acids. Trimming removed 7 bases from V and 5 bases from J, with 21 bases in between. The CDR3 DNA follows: TGTGCCAGCAACGAGGAGGTCTCCTCAGCCCGAAACACCATATATTTT. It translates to CASNEEVSSARNTIYF.

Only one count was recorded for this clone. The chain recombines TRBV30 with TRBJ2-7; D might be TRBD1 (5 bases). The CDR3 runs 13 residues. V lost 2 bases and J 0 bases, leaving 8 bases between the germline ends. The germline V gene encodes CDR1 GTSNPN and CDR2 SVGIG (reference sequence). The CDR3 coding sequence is TGTGCCTGGAGTACAGGTCCCTCCTACGAGCAGTACTTC. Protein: CAWSTGPSYEQYF. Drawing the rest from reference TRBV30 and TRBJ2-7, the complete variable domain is SQTIHQWPATLVQPVGSPLSLECTVEGTSNPNLYWYRQAAGRGLQLLFYSVGIGQISSEVPQNLSASRPQDRQFILSSKKLLLSDSGFYLCAWSTGPSYEQYFGPGTRLTVT.

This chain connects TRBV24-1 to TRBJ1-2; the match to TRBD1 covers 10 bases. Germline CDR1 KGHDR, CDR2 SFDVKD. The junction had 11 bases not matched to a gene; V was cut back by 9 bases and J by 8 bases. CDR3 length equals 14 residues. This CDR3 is CATAEKGQGMGYTF. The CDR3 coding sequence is TGTGCCACCGCTGAAAAGGGACAGGGGATGGGCTACACCTTC.

The CDR3 DNA reads TGTGCCAGCAGCTTGGCCGGGGGACAGAGCTATAATTCACCCCTCCACTTT. As protein: CASSLAGGQSYNSPLHF. The chain is built from TRBV5-4 and TRBJ1-6, with 7 bases that match TRBD1. V lost 0 bases to trimming and J lost 3 bases; unmatched junction nucleotides: 6. The CDR3 runs to 17 residues. The germline CDR1 and CDR2 sequences are SGHNT and YYREEE (reference sequence).

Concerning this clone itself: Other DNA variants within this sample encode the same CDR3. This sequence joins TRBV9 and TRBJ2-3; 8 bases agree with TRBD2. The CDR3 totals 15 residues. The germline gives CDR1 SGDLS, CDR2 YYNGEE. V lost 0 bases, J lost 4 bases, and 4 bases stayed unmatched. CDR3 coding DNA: TGTGCCAGCAGCGTAGACGGGGGGGCCGCAGATACGCAGTATTTT. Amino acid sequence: CASSVDGGAADTQYF. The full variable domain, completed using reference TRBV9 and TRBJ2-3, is DSGVTQTPKHLITATGQRVTLRCSPRSGDLSVYWYQQSLDQGLQFLIQYYNGEERAKGNILERFSAQQFPDLHSELNLSSLELGDSALYFCASSVDGGAADTQYFGPGTRLTVL.

CDR3 amino acids: CASSSPLGRGQTQYF. In DNA form, the CDR3 reads TGTGCCAGCAGCTCACCCTTGGGGCGTGGGCAGACCCAGTACTTC. This chain joins TRBV5-8 and TRBJ2-5; a possible D gene is TRBD1 (5 bases). V lost 3 bases to trimming and J lost 6 bases, with 18 bases between them. CDR1 and CDR2 (germline): SGHTS, YDEGEE. The CDR3 is 15 amino acids.

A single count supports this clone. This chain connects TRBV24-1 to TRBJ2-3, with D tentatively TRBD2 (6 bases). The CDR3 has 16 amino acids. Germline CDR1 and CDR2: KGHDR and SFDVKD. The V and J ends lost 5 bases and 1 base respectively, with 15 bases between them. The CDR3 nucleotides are TGTGCCACCAGTGCAGCATTAGGAGGGCGCACAGATACGCAGTATTTT. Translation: CATSAALGGRTDTQYF.

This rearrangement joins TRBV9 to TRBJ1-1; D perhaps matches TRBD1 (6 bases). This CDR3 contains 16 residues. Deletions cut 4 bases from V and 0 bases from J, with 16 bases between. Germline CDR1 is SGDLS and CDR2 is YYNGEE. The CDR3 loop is CASSPRGTPMNTEAFF. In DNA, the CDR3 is TGTGCCAGCAGCCCTCGAGGGACACCCATGAACACTGAAGCTTTCTTT.

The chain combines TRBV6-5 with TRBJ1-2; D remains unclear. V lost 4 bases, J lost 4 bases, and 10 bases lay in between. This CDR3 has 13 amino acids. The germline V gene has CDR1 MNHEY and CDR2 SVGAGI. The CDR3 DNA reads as TGTGCCAGCAGTTTGACTGAGCGCTATGGCTACACCTTC. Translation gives CASSLTERYGYTF.

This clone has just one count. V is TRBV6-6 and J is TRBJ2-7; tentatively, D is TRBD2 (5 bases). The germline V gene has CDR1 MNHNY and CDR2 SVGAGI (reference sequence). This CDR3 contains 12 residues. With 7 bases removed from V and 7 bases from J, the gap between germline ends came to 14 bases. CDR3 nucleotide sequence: TGTGCCAGCACTGGGGAGCTCCTGGAGCAGTACTTC. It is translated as CASTGELLEQYF.

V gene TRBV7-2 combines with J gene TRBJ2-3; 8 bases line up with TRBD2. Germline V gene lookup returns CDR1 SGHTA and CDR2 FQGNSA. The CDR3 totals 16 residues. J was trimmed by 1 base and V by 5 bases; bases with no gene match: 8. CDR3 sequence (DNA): TGTGCCAGCAGCACCGGCCGGGGGGGCGGCACAGATACGCAGTATTTT. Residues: CASSTGRGGGTDTQYF.

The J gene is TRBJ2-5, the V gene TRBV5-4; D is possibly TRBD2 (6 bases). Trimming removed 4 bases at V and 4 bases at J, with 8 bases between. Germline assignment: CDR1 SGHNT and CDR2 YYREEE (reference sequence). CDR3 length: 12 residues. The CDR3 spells CASSQGLETQYF. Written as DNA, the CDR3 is TGTGCCAGCAGCCAGGGACTAGAGACCCAGTACTTC.

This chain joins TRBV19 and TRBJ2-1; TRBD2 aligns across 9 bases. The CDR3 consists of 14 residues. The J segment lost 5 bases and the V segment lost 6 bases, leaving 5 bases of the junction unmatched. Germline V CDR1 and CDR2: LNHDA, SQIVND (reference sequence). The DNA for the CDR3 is TGTGCCAGTAGACCGGGACTAGCTAACAATGAGCAGTTCTTC. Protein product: CASRPGLANNEQFF.

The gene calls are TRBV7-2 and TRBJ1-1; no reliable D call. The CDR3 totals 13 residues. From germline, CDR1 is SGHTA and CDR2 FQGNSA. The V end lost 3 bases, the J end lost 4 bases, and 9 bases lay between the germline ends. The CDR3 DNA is TGTGCCAGCAGCTTCAGACGGGGCACTGAAGCTTTCTTT. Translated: CASSFRRGTEAFF.

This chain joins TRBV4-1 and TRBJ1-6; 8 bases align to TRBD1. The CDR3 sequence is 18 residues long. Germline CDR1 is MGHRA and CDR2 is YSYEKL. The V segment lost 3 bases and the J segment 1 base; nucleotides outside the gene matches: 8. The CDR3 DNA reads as TGCGCCAGCAGCCAGTTCGACAGGGGTAGGTCCTATAATTCACCCCTCCACTTT. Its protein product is CASSQFDRGRSYNSPLHF.

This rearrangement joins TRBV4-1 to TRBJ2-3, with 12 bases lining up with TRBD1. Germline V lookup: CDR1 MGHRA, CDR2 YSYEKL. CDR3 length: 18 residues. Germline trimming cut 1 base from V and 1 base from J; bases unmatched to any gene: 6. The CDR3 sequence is CASSQGGQGAYGTDTQYF. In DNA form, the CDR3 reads TGCGCCAGCAGCCAAGGGGGACAGGGGGCTTACGGCACAGATACGCAGTATTTT.

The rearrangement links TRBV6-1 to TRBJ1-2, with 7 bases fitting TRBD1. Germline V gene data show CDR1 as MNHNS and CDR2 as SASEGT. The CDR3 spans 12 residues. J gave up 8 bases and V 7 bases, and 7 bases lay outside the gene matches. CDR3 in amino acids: CASNIDRAGYTF. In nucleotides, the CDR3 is TGTGCCAGCAATATAGACAGGGCAGGCTACACCTTC.

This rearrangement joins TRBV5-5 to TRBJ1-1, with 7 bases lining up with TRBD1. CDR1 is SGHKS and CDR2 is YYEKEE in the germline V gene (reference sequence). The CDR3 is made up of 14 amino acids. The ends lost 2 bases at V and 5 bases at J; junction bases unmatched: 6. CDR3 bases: TGTGCCAGCAGCTTAATTCAGGGGGTAACTGAAGCTTTCTTT. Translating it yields CASSLIQGVTEAFF.

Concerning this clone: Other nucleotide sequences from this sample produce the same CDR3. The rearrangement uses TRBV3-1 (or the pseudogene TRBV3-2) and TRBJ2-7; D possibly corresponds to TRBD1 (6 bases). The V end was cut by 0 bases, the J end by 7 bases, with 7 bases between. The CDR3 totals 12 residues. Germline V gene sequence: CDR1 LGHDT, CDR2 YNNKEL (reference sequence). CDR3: CASSQDRGEQYF. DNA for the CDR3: TGTGCCAGCAGCCAAGACAGGGGTGAGCAGTACTTC.

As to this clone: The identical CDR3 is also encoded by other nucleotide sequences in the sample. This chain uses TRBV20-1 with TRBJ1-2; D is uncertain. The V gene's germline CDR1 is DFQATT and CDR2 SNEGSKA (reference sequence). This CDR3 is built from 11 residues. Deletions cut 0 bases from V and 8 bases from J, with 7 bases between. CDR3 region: CSARDGGGYTF. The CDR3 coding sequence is TGCAGTGCTAGAGATGGAGGGGGCTACACCTTC.

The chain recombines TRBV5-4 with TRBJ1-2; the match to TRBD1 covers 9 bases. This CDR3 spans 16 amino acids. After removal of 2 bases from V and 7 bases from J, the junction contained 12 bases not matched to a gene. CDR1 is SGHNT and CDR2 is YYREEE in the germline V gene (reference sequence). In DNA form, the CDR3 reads TGTGCCAGCAGCTTCGGCGGGACAGGGAATTCTGGTGGCTACACCTTC. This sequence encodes CASSFGGTGNSGGYTF.

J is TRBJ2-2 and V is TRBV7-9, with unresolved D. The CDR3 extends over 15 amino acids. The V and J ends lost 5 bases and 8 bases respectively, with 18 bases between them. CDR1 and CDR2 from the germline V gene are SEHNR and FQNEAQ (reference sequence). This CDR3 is CASSIPNWPRGELFF. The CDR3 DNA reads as TGTGCCAGCAGCATCCCGAACTGGCCGCGGGGGGAGCTGTTTTTT.

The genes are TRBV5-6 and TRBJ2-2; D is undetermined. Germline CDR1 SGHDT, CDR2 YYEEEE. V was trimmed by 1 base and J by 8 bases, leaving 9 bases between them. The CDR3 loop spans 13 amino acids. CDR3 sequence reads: CASSLYSRGELFF. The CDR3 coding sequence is TGTGCCAGCAGCTTGTATAGTCGGGGGGAGCTGTTTTTT.

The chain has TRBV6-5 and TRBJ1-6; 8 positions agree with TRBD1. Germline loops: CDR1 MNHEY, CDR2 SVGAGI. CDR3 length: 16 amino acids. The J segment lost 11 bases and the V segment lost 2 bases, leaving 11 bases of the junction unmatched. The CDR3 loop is CASSYTRDRSVAPLHF. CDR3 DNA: TGTGCCAGCAGTTACACCCGGGACAGGAGTGTCGCACCCCTCCACTTT.

The CDR3 reads CAISESGGGTEAFF. CDR3 nucleotide sequence: TGTGCCATCAGTGAATCGGGGGGCGGAACTGAAGCTTTCTTT. This sequence joins TRBV10-3 and TRBJ1-1, with D possibly TRBD1 on 6 matching bases. Germline lookup yields CDR1 ENHRY and CDR2 SYGVKD. This CDR3 region has 14 residues. Trimming removed 3 bases at V and 5 bases at J, with 13 bases between.